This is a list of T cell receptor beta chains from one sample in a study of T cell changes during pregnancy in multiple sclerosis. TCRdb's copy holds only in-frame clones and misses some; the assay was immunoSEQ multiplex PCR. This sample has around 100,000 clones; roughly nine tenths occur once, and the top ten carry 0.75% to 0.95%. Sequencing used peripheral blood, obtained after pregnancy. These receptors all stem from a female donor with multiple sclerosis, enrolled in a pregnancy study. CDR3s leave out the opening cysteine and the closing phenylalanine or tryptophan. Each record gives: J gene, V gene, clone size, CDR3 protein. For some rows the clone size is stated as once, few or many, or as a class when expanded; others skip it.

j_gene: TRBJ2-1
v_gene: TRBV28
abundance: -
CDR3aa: ASSTPAGQGYNEQF

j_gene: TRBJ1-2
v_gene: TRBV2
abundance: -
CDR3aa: ASSRTGNYGYT

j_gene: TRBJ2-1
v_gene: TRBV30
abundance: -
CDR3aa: AWSVLAANYNEQF

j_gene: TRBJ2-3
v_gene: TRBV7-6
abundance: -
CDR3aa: ASSLGDRIFTDTQY

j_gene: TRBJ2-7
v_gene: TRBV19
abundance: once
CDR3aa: ASSLRGASREQY

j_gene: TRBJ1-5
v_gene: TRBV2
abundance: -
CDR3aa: ASSITGSNQPQH

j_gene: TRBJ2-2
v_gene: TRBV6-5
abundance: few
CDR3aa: ASSYWQVPNTGELF

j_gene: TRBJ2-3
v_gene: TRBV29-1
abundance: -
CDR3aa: SVARRGGPDTQY

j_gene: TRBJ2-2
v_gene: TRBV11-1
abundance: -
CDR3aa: ASSPGLASGPGELF

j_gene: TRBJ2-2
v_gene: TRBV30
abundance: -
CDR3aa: AWRRDRGITGELF

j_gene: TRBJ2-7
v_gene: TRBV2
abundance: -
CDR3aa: ASSQSTYEQY

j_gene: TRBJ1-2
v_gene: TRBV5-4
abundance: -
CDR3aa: ASSVGWGSPGNYGYT

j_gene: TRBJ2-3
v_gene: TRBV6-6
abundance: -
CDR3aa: ASAASPDTQY

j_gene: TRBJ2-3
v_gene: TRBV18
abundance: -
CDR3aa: ASSALAGGLTDTQY

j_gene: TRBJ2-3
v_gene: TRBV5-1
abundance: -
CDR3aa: ASSFLPGTSTDTQY

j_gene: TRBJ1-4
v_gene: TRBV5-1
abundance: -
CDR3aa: ASSFGQESEKLF

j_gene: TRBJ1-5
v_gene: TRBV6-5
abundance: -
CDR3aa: ASGAGGRQPQH

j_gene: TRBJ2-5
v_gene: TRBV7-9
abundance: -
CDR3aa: ASSLVGSGETQY

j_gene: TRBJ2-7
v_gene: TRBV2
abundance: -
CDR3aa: ASSVTGLEQY

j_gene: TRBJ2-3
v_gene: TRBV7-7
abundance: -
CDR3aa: ASSSDRKGTQY

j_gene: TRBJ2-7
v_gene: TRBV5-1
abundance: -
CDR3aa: ASSLDAGAPYEQY

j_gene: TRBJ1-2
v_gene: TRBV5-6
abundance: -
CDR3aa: ASREQGAQVYGYT